This is a list of T cell receptor beta chains from one sample in a study of beta chain features in type 1 diabetes. Method: immunoSEQ multiplex PCR; TCRdb's copy keeps in-frame clones and lacks some. The sample carries about 280,000 clones, about 15% recorded once. Material: naive CD4+ T cells from blood. The receptors shown here come from a man aged 18-30 years with type 1 diabetes. The CDR3 runs from the conserved cysteine through the conserved F or W. A D gene is named only where the DNA matches it firmly. Not every row has a clone size; where given, it reads once, few, many or a size class.

TRBV11-2	TRBD2	.	TRBJ2-1	CASSLDLMWREVSYNEQFF	TGTGCCAGCAGCTTAGATTTGATGTGGCGGGAGGTGTCCTACAATGAGCAGTTCTTC
TRBV27	.	.	TRBJ2-7	CASSLDTGSLTYEQYF	TGTGCCAGCAGTCTTGATACAGGATCCCTTACCTACGAGCAGTACTTC
TRBV7-2	TRBD2	.	TRBJ2-7	CASSGLAHSYEQYF	TGTGCCAGCAGCGGACTAGCGCACTCCTACGAGCAGTACTTC
TRBV19	.	few	TRBJ2-1	CASSIRGYNEQFF	TGTGCCAGTAGTATTCGGGGATACAATGAGCAGTTCTTC
TRBV2	.	.	TRBJ1-4	CASSGSTAIPTMFF	TGTGCCAGCAGTGGGTCGACAGCCATCCCAACGATGTTTTTT
TRBV11-2	.	few	TRBJ2-7	CASSYVTGTHEQYF	TGTGCCAGCAGCTATGTCACAGGGACCCACGAGCAGTACTTC
TRBV18	.	few	TRBJ2-5	CASSPKQETQYF	TGTGCCAGCTCACCTAAACAAGAGACCCAGTACTTC
TRBV9	TRBD1	.	TRBJ2-7	CASSGSPGTGSYEQYF	TGTGCCAGCAGCGGCAGCCCCGGGACAGGGTCTTACGAGCAGTACTTC
TRBV30	.	.	TRBJ2-7	CAWSMLSGEGLYEQYF	TGTGCCTGGAGTATGTTGTCAGGGGAGGGCCTCTACGAGCAGTACTTC
TRBV25-1	.	few	TRBJ2-1	CASSERVASYNEQFF	TGTGCCAGCAGTGAACGGGTAGCCTCCTACAATGAGCAGTTCTTC
TRBV4-3	TRBD2	few	TRBJ2-1	CASSQDTSGYNEQFF	TGCGCCAGCAGCCAAGATACTAGCGGCTACAATGAGCAGTTCTTC
TRBV20-1	.	few	TRBJ2-7	CSARVGRGQYF	TGCAGTGCTAGGGTGGGTCGGGGGCAGTACTTC
TRBV7-9	.	.	TRBJ2-7	CASSLVPGMSGEQYF	TGTGCCAGCAGCTTAGTTCCAGGGATGTCGGGCGAGCAGTACTTC
TRBV28	.	few	TRBJ1-2	CASAPGGNYGYTF	TGTGCCAGTGCCCCGGGGGGCAACTATGGCTACACCTTC
TRBV4-3	.	few	TRBJ1-2	CASSQGVLRGANYGYTF	TGCGCCAGCAGCCAAGGGGTATTGCGGGGGGCTAACTATGGCTACACCTTC
TRBV2	TRBD1	.	TRBJ1-5	CASSEAGGTVWSMPQHF	TGTGCCAGCAGTGAAGCGGGTGGGACAGTGTGGAGTATGCCCCAGCATTTT
TRBV9	TRBD1	few	TRBJ2-3	CASSPRTGWTDTQYF	TGTGCCAGCAGCCCTCGGACAGGGTGGACAGATACGCAGTATTTT
TRBV7-9	TRBD2	few	TRBJ2-1	CASSGSGGFYNEQFF	TGTGCCAGCAGCGGTAGCGGGGGGTTCTACAATGAGCAGTTCTTC
TRBV20-1	.	few	TRBJ2-7	CSISGPAEQYF	TGCAGTATTAGCGGCCCGGCCGAGCAGTACTTC
TRBV5-4	.	once	TRBJ2-7	CASSLGLAFVDEQYF	TGTGCCAGCAGCTTGGGTTTAGCGTTTGTGGACGAGCAGTACTTC
TRBV5-1	TRBD1	.	TRBJ2-4	CASSLAQGAWDIQYF	TGCGCCAGCAGCTTGGCACAGGGGGCGTGGGACATTCAGTACTTC
TRBV10-3	.	.	TRBJ2-5	CASGTARETQYF	TGTGCCAGCGGGACAGCCCGGGAGACCCAGTACTTC
TRBV27	.	.	TRBJ1-2	CASSLEGTYGYTF	TGTGCCAGCAGTTTAGAGGGGACTTACGGCTACACCTTC
TRBV7-9	TRBD1	.	TRBJ2-5	CASSLPWTGRETQYF	TGTGCCAGCAGCTTACCCTGGACAGGGAGGGAGACCCAGTACTTC
TRBV27	TRBD2	.	TRBJ2-1	CASRPGLAPGRQFF	TGTGCCAGCAGGCCGGGACTAGCCCCCGGGAGGCAGTTCTTC
TRBV19	.	few	TRBJ2-2	CASSIRTGELFF	TGTGCCAGTAGTATACGGACCGGGGAGCTGTTTTTT
TRBV7-9	TRBD1	.	TRBJ2-2	CASSLVPGQEPSNTGELFF	TGTGCCAGCAGCTTAGTACCGGGACAGGAGCCTTCGAACACCGGGGAGCTGTTTTTT
TRBV28	TRBD2	few	TRBJ2-7	CASSFGLAGLYEQYF	TGTGCCAGCAGTTTTGGGCTAGCGGGGCTCTACGAGCAGTACTTC
TRBV6-6	.	.	TRBJ2-3	CASSQRGTSTDTQYF	TGTGCCAGCAGCCAACGCGGGACTAGCACAGATACGCAGTATTTT
TRBV15	TRBD1	.	TRBJ2-2	CATSLDRGGELFF	TGTGCCACCAGCTTAGACAGGGGAGGGGAGCTGTTTTTT
TRBV10-3	.	.	TRBJ2-1	CAISGGPHYNEQFF	TGTGCCATCAGTGGGGGGCCCCATTACAATGAGCAGTTCTTC
TRBV27	.	few	TRBJ2-6	CASSQPSSGANVLTF	TGTGCCAGCAGCCAACCGAGCTCTGGGGCCAACGTCCTGACTTTC